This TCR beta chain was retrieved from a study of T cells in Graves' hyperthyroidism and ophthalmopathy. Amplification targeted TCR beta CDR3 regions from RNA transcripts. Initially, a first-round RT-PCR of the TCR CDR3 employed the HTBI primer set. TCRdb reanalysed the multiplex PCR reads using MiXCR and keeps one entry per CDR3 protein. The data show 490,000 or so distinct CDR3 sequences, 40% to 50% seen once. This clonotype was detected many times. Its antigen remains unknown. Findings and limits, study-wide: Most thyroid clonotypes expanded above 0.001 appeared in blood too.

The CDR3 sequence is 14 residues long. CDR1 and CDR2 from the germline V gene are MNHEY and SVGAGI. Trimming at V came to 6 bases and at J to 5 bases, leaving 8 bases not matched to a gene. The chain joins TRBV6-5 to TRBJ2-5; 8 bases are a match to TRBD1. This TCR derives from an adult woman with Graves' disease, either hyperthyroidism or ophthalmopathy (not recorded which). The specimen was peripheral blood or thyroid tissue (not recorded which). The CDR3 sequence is CASRSQGARETQYF. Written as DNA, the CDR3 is TGTGCCAGCAGGTCCCAGGGGGCTAGGGAGACCCAGTACTTC.